The 13 T cell receptor beta chains given below trace back to one sample, sequenced in a study of blood T cell repertoires in COVID-19. Generated by immunoSEQ multiplex PCR, the TCRdb table keeps only in-frame clones and is missing some. This sample carries some 340,000 clones, more than 85% of them seen once, and the ten largest clones take 3.9%. Sequencing input: PBMCs or T cells enriched from blood (not recorded which). These receptors all stem from a woman in her 30s who had been exposed to COVID-19.

The chain has TRBV3-1 (or the pseudogene TRBV3-2) and TRBJ1-1; TRBD1 might be the D (5 bases). V gave up 4 bases and J gave up 0 bases, with 15 bases separating them. CDR3 length: 16 residues. Germline V gene lookup returns CDR1 LGHDT and CDR2 YNNKEL (reference sequence). Here the CDR3 DNA reads TGTGCCAGCAGCCCATTTAACAGGATCGTGAACACTGAAGCTTTCTTT. It is translated as CASSPFNRIVNTEAFF.

The chain combines TRBV4-3 with TRBJ1-4, with 11 bases that match TRBD1. J lost 7 bases, V lost 3 bases, and 7 bases had no gene match. Germline CDR1 is LGHNA and CDR2 is YSLEER. This CDR3 contains 16 residues. CDR3 sequence: CASSQAAGTGGEKLFF. CDR3 DNA sequence: TGCGCCAGCAGCCAGGCAGCCGGGACAGGGGGTGAAAAACTGTTTTTT.

The V and J genes are TRBV6-1 and TRBJ2-7; D not certain. There are 14 residues in the CDR3. V was pared by 2 bases and J by 5 bases, with 13 bases between. Germline loops: CDR1 MNHNS, CDR2 SASEGT. The CDR3 loop is CASSEYLFGHEQYF. The CDR3, as DNA: TGTGCCAGCAGTGAATACCTCTTCGGTCACGAGCAGTACTTC.

The chain uses TRBV6-4 and TRBJ2-3; 8 bases agree with TRBD2. This CDR3 is built from 14 residues. Germline loops: CDR1 MRHNA, CDR2 SNTAGT. J gave up 3 bases and V 6 bases, and 5 bases lay outside the gene matches. The CDR3, as DNA: TGTGCCAGCAGCCGGGAGGGGATAACAGATACGCAGTATTTT. Its translation is CASSREGITDTQYF.

J is TRBJ1-3 and V is TRBV18; no firm D call. The CDR3 totals 16 residues. V was clipped by 1 base and J by 0 bases, with 10 bases between them. CDR1 KGHSH and CDR2 LQKENI come from the germline V gene. The CDR3 spells CASSPQRLDSGNTIYF. The CDR3 region has the DNA TGTGCCAGCTCACCACAGAGACTTGACTCTGGAAACACCATATATTTT.

This clone was seen once. The V gene is TRBV5-6, the J gene TRBJ2-4; D is unresolved. Germline values: CDR1 SGHDT, CDR2 YYEEEE. V was clipped by 4 bases and J by 3 bases, with 23 bases between them. The CDR3 is 18 residues long. The CDR3, as DNA: TGTGCCAGCAGCCCCAGAACATTTCCTTTCCGAGGCAAAAACATTCAGTACTTC. It yields the protein CASSPRTFPFRGKNIQYF. Drawing the rest from reference TRBV5-6 and TRBJ2-4, the complete variable domain is DAGVTQSPTHLIKTRGQQVTLRCSPKSGHDTVSWYQQALGQGPQFIFQYYEEEERQRGNFPDRFSGHQFPNYSSELNVNALLLGDSALYLCASSPRTFPFRGKNIQYFGAGTRLSVL.

This clone has a handful of counts. The chain combines TRBV3-1 (or the pseudogene TRBV3-2) with TRBJ1-2; weak D call: TRBD1 (6 bases). The germline gives CDR1 LGHDT, CDR2 YNNKEL (reference sequence). The length of the CDR3 is 15 residues. With 4 bases removed from V and 1 base from J, the gap between germline ends came to 13 bases. CDR3 residues: CASSPMWTVNYGYTF. The CDR3 DNA follows: TGTGCCAGCAGCCCCATGTGGACAGTTAACTATGGCTACACCTTC.

This chain links TRBV5-1 with TRBJ2-5, with D perhaps matching TRBD1 (5 bases). The CDR3 loop spans 14 amino acids. V shed 0 bases and J shed 5 bases, with 11 bases lying between them. The germline V gene encodes CDR1 SGHRS and CDR2 YFSETQ. CDR3 sequence reads: CASSLEGREETQYF. CDR3 DNA: TGCGCCAGCAGCTTGGAGGGGCGCGAGGAGACCCAGTACTTC.

The chain carries TRBV4-3 and TRBJ2-5; TRBD1 agrees at 8 bases. The germline V gene has CDR1 LGHNA and CDR2 YSLEER. This CDR3 is built from 18 residues. With V trimmed by 1 base and J by 4 bases, 14 bases remained unmatched. The CDR3 DNA reads TGCGCCAGCAGCCAAGTGTTCGTCCAGGGGGCGTTGGGAGAGACCCAGTACTTC. Residues: CASSQVFVQGALGETQYF.

This rearrangement joins TRBV2 to TRBJ1-5; D is undetermined. Trimming took off 7 bases at V and 9 bases at J, with 10 bases between the two ends. Looked up from germline, CDR1 is SNHLY and CDR2 is FYNNEI. The CDR3 has 11 residues. The CDR3 loop reads CASTSAGPQHF. In nucleotides, the CDR3 is TGTGCCAGCACATCGGCGGGGCCCCAGCATTTT.

The V gene is TRBV4-3, the J gene TRBJ1-4; D is possibly TRBD1 (6 bases). Germline V gene sequence: CDR1 LGHNA, CDR2 YSLEER. Trimming took off 0 bases at V and 6 bases at J, with 26 bases between the two ends. This CDR3 contains 20 residues. In DNA, the CDR3 is TGCGCCAGCAGCCAAGACAACGGTCTCCCTACAGGGAAGGGCTATGAAAAACTGTTTTTT. It codes for CASSQDNGLPTGKGYEKLFF.

V usage is TRBV4-1 and J usage is TRBJ1-1; D not resolved. Trimming pared 3 bases from V and 1 base from J, leaving 15 bases between. CDR3 length: 16 amino acids. The germline gives CDR1 MGHRA, CDR2 YSYEKL. The DNA for the CDR3 is TGCGCCAGCAGCCAGGAGTACAACTTAGCGAACACTGAAGCTTTCTTT. It codes for CASSQEYNLANTEAFF.

This clone was seen only once. CDR3 DNA sequence: TGTGCCAGCAGCTACACAGGGGCCCGATATGGCTACACCTTC. Its protein product is CASSYTGARYGYTF. This rearrangement joins TRBV7-9 to TRBJ1-2; 7 positions match TRBD1. Trimming at V came to 4 bases and at J to 5 bases, leaving 7 bases not matched to a gene. CDR3 length: 14 amino acids. The germline V gene has CDR1 SEHNR and CDR2 FQNEAQ (reference sequence).